The 24 T cell receptor beta chains below come from one sample, sequenced in a study of identical twins. TCRdb reanalysed the 5' RACE reads using MiXCR and keeps one entry per CDR3 protein. The repertoire has hundreds of thousands of distinct CDR3 sequences, about 7.5% of them found once; the top ten carry less than 2%. The same data also contributed to another study, on yellow fever vaccine responses in identical twins.

The sample comprised memory (CD45RO+) T cells sorted from blood. Receptor source: a woman younger than 30 in good health.

The V call is TRBV20-1, the J call TRBJ2-3, with TRBD2 identical over 7 bases. This CDR3 has 14 residues. The J segment lost 0 bases and the V segment lost 8 bases, leaving 8 bases of the junction unmatched. CDR1 is DFQATT and CDR2 is SNEGSKA in the germline V gene (reference sequence). The CDR3: CSTQAGPSTDTQYF. CDR3 DNA: TGCAGTACCCAAGCGGGACCCAGCACAGATACGCAGTATTTT.

Ten or more counts support this clonotype. The chain links TRBV12-3 or TRBV12-4 to TRBJ2-1; D uncertain. V lost 3 bases, J lost 10 bases, and 10 bases lay in between. The CDR3 has 12 residues. The CDR3 DNA reads TGTGCCAGCAGTTTTGGAGTTAACGAGCAGTTCTTC. Amino acid sequence: CASSFGVNEQFF.

This clonotype has more than one count but fewer than ten. The chain uses TRBV2 and TRBJ2-3; TRBD1 agrees at 8 bases. Germline V gene sequence: CDR1 SNHLY, CDR2 FYNNEI. Losses at the gene ends were 9 bases for V and 1 base for J; bases not matched to a gene: 3. The CDR3 contains 13 residues. The CDR3 loop reads CARGTGGTDTQYF. The CDR3 DNA sequence: TGTGCCAGAGGGACAGGCGGCACAGATACGCAGTATTTT.

This chain connects TRBV5-1 to TRBJ1-4, with 7 bases that match TRBD1. The junction had 7 bases not matched to a gene; V was cut back by 5 bases and J by 3 bases. Germline V CDR1 and CDR2: SGHRS, YFSETQ. CDR3 size: 15 residues. CDR3 DNA sequence: TGCGCCAGCAGAAATACCACAGGGGCTAATGAAAAACTGTTTTTT. Encoded protein: CASRNTTGANEKLFF.

In nucleotides, the CDR3 is TGTGCCAGCAGCTTTGGGCTAGCGGGACAAAAAGAGACCCAGTACTTC. Translated, it gives CASSFGLAGQKETQYF. This chain joins TRBV11-1 and TRBJ2-5; 9 nucleotides line up with TRBD2. V shed 3 bases, J shed 3 bases, and the junction held 8 bases outside the gene matches. Germline V gene sequence: CDR1 SGHAT, CDR2 FQDESV (reference sequence). This CDR3 has 16 residues.

V usage is TRBV3-1 and J usage is TRBJ2-5, with 12 bases lining up with TRBD2. The V and J ends lost 0 bases and 5 bases, in that order; junction bases with no gene match: 7. The CDR3 sequence is 17 residues long. Germline CDR1 and CDR2: LGHDT and YNNKEL (reference sequence). The chain's CDR3 is CASSQDPSGGAWETQYF. CDR3 DNA: TGTGCCAGCAGCCAAGATCCTAGCGGGGGGGCCTGGGAGACCCAGTACTTC.

There are many counts of this clonotype. The chain recombines TRBV4-2 with TRBJ1-1; D uncertain. The CDR3 sequence is 13 residues long. The V and J ends lost 1 base and 2 bases respectively, with 5 bases between them. Germline CDR1 is LGHNA and CDR2 is YNFKEQ. The CDR3 here is CASSQVGNTEAFF. CDR3 sequence (DNA): TGTGCCAGCAGCCAAGTGGGCAACACTGAAGCTTTCTTT.

This clonotype was found a few times. The V call is TRBV13, the J call TRBJ1-1, with D uncertain. Trimming left V 2 bases short and J 6 bases short, with 22 bases between. The CDR3 is 17 amino acids. Germline V gene data show CDR1 as PRHDT and CDR2 as FYEKMQ (reference sequence). CDR3 coding DNA: TGTGCCAGCAGCTTAAGACCTGGGTCGAAAAGGATAGCTGAAGCTTTCTTT. Encoded protein: CASSLRPGSKRIAEAFF.

This clonotype was detected many times. The gene calls are TRBV7-9 and TRBJ2-1; D may be TRBD2 (5 bases). V shed 4 bases and J shed 7 bases, with 11 bases lying between them. Per germline, CDR1 SEHNR and CDR2 FQNEAQ (reference sequence). The CDR3 extends over 13 amino acids. CDR3 residues: CASSSWTGNEQFF. CDR3 DNA: TGTGCCAGCAGCTCCTGGACGGGGAATGAGCAGTTCTTC.

The genes are TRBV3-1 and TRBJ2-2; 7 bases map to TRBD2. V shed 0 bases and J 3 bases; nucleotides not matched to a gene: 4. This CDR3 is built from 16 residues. Germline values: CDR1 LGHDT, CDR2 YNNKEL (reference sequence). The CDR3 loop is CASSQEWGGDTGELFF. CDR3 nucleotide sequence: TGTGCCAGCAGCCAAGAATGGGGGGGGGACACCGGGGAGCTGTTTTTT.

The sample holds a few counts of this clonotype. The gene calls are TRBV29-1 and TRBJ2-1, with TRBD1 identical over 7 bases. Germline V gives CDR1 SQVTM, CDR2 ANQGSEA. This CDR3 region has 15 residues. The ends lost 5 bases at V and 3 bases at J; junction bases unmatched: 10. This CDR3 reads CSVPQQGMIYNEQFF. DNA for the CDR3: TGCAGCGTTCCCCAACAGGGGATGATCTACAATGAGCAGTTCTTC.

The sample holds many counts of this clonotype. This chain uses TRBV7-9 with TRBJ2-1; the D gene is possibly TRBD2 (6 bases). The CDR3 totals 15 residues. Germline assignment: CDR1 SEHNR and CDR2 FQNEAQ (reference sequence). The V and J ends lost 5 bases and 5 bases respectively, with 16 bases between them. The CDR3 here is CASSPPAGLNNEQFF. The CDR3, as DNA: TGTGCCAGCAGCCCCCCCGCGGGATTGAACAATGAGCAGTTCTTC. The whole variable domain, filled in from reference TRBV7-9 and TRBJ2-1, reads DTGVSQNPRHKITKRGQNVTFRCDPISEHNRLYWYRQTLGQGPEFLTYFQNEAQLEKSRLLSDRFSAERPKGSFSTLEIQRTEQGDSAMYLCASSPPAGLNNEQFFGPGTRLTVL.

This clonotype was counted at least ten times. The chain is built from TRBV10-3 and TRBJ2-1; D is possibly TRBD1 (5 bases). Germline CDR1 and CDR2: ENHRY and SYGVKD. V was pared by 3 bases and J by 2 bases, with 8 bases between. The CDR3 consists of 14 residues. CDR3 nucleotides: TGTGCCATCAGTGACCAGGGAACCTACAATGAGCAGTTCTTC. Protein: CAISDQGTYNEQFF.

This clonotype was seen at least ten times. Germline and junction disagree at one end, which may indicate a read error. The V gene is TRBV20-1, the J gene TRBJ1-1; D gene uncertain. Germline V CDR1 and CDR2: DFQATT, SNEGSKA (reference sequence). This CDR3 has 10 residues. In nucleotides, the CDR3 is TGCAGGGCTATGAACACTGAAGCTTTCTTT. It is translated as CRAMNTEAFF.

This clonotype was found a few times. This may be a read error: a much more frequent sequence differs by one nucleotide. The rearrangement joins TRBV12-3 or TRBV12-4 to TRBJ1-2; D is uncertain. The CDR3 is made up of 16 amino acids. V was cut by 3 bases and J by 0 bases, with 14 bases left in between. CDR3 residues: CASSLRPTLTNYGYTF. In nucleotides, the CDR3 is TGTGCCAGCAGTTTGCGGCCGACTTTAACTAACTATGGCTACACCTTC.

This clonotype was found many times. The chain has TRBV15 and TRBJ2-5; D remains ambiguous. Germline CDR1 and CDR2: LNHNV and YYDKDF (reference sequence). The CDR3 totals 15 residues. V lost 0 bases and J lost 3, with 11 bases in between. CDR3 protein: CATSRDRTEKETQYF. The CDR3 DNA follows: TGTGCCACCAGCAGAGATCGAACAGAGAAAGAGACCCAGTACTTC. The full variable domain, completed using reference TRBV15 and TRBJ2-5, is DAMVIQNPRYQVTQFGKPVTLSCSQTLNHNVMYWYQQKSSQAPKLLFHYYDKDFNNEADTPDNFQSRRPNTSFCFLDIRSPGLGDTAMYLCATSRDRTEKETQYFGPGTRLLVL.

The rearrangement uses TRBV20-1 and TRBJ2-5; a weak D match, TRBD2 (5 bases). CDR1 DFQATT and CDR2 SNEGSKA come from the germline V gene (reference sequence). CDR3 length: 12 residues. Trimming removed 4 bases from V and 0 bases from J, with 6 bases in between. The CDR3 DNA reads as TGCAGTGCTACGGGGTACCAAGAGACCCAGTACTTC. Amino acids: CSATGYQETQYF.

This clonotype was counted at least ten times. The chain recombines TRBV29-1 with TRBJ2-1; 11 bases agree with TRBD2. V gave up 0 bases and J gave up 12 bases; unmatched junction bases: 7. The CDR3 consists of 14 residues. Germline V lookup: CDR1 SQVTM, CDR2 ANQGSEA. The CDR3 DNA is TGCAGCGTTGAAGATGATAGCGGGAGGGCATTGCAGTTCTTC. Translating gives CSVEDDSGRALQFF.

This clonotype has a count of ten or more. The chain is built from TRBV5-1 and TRBJ1-1, with D maybe TRBD1 (6 bases). V gave up 1 base and J gave up 3 bases, with 16 bases separating them. The CDR3 is 16 residues long. Germline V gives CDR1 SGHRS, CDR2 YFSETQ. CDR3 DNA: TGCGCCAGCAGCTTGTATGGGGGCGGTTTGGACACTGAAGCTTTCTTT. The encoded protein is CASSLYGGGLDTEAFF.

This clonotype showed up just a few times. The V call is TRBV20-1, the J call TRBJ2-1; 16 bases match TRBD2. From germline, CDR1 is DFQATT and CDR2 SNEGSKA (reference sequence). The CDR3 runs 16 residues. The ends lost 5 bases at V and 2 bases at J; junction bases unmatched: 3. The CDR3 reads CSADGTSGGAYNEQFF. The CDR3 coding sequence is TGCAGTGCTGACGGGACTAGCGGGGGGGCCTACAATGAGCAGTTCTTC.

J is TRBJ2-2 and V is TRBV6-1, with a tentative D call TRBD1 (6 bases). Trimming shortened V by 1 base and J by 0 bases, and 12 bases separated the two germline ends. This CDR3 has 17 amino acids. Germline assignment: CDR1 MNHNS and CDR2 SASEGT. The CDR3 DNA sequence: TGTGCCAGCAGTGAAGTGGGTTGGACAGCGAACACCGGGGAGCTGTTTTTT. As protein: CASSEVGWTANTGELFF.

Only a few counts were recorded for this clonotype. The chain joins TRBV14 to TRBJ2-5; 8 bases fit TRBD2. Germline loops: CDR1 SGHDN, CDR2 FVKESK. The CDR3 sequence is 17 residues long. J was trimmed by 5 bases and V by 3 bases; bases with no gene match: 14. CDR3 loop: CASSHLLPGGLRETQYF. CDR3 nucleotides: TGTGCCAGCAGCCATCTCCTTCCGGGGGGGCTGCGGGAGACCCAGTACTTC.

This clonotype was detected a few times. V gene TRBV6-5 combines with J gene TRBJ2-1, with D possibly called TRBD1 or TRBD2 (5 bases each). Trimming took 4 bases from V and 6 from J, leaving 16 bases between them. This CDR3 has 15 residues. The germline V gene has CDR1 MNHEY and CDR2 SVGAGI. The CDR3 here is CASSSGHLRANEQFF. The CDR3 bases are TGTGCCAGCAGTTCCGGACACCTGAGGGCCAATGAGCAGTTCTTC.

This clonotype occurred many times. The chain is built from TRBV11-2 and TRBJ2-1; D is ambiguous. Trimming pared 5 bases from V and 13 bases from J, leaving 15 bases between. In germline, CDR1 is SGHAT, CDR2 FQNNGV. The CDR3 is made up of 12 amino acids. The CDR3 sequence: CASSRTVREQFF. The CDR3 DNA sequence: TGTGCCAGCAGCCGAACGGTACGCGAACAGTTCTTC.